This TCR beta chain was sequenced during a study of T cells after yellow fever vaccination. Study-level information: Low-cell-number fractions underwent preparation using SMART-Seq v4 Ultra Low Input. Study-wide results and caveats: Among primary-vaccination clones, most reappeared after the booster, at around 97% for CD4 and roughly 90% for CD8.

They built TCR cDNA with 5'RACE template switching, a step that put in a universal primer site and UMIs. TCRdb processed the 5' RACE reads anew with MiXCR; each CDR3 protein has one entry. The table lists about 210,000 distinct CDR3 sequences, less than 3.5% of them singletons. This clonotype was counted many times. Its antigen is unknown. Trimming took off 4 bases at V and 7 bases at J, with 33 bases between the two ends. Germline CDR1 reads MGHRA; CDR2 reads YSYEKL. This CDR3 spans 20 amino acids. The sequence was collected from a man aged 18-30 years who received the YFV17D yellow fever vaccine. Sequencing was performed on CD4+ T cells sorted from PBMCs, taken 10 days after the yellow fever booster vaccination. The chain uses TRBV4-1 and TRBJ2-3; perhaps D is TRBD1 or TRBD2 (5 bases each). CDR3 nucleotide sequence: TGCGCCAGCAGCCGCACATCCGGGGACCAGTCCCCCAAGCCTTTACATACGCAGTATTTT. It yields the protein CASSRTSGDQSPKPLHTQYF.